This entry concerns a single T cell receptor beta chain. Which antigen it targets is not known. Per-nucleotide qualities are absent, and no much larger clonotype sits a single base away. V loses 7 bases of germline sequence and J loses 2 bases, and the interval between the two ends is 12 bases. The germline V gene (reference sequence) supplies CDR1 DFQATT and CDR2 SNEGSKA. Its CDR3 holds 13 amino acids, cysteine through phenylalanine. Only the CDR3 region is kept as DNA, spanning 39 bases read in frame from base 1. Peripheral blood CD8+ and CD4+ T cells from healthy donors, Susac syndrome patients and multiple sclerosis patients were profiled by high-throughput TCR beta sequencing. Susac syndrome patients met recently defined diagnostic criteria for definite or probable disease. CD8+ TEMRA cells were enriched by FACS, while bulk CD8+ and CD4+ T cells were purified by magnetic negative isolation. Blood was collected in EDTA tubes and processed within 24 hours, with PBMCs isolated through density gradient centrifugation. PBMCs intended for TCR sequencing were frozen in liquid nitrogen and were later thawed in a 37 degrees C water bath. The sorted or isolated CD4+, CD8+ and CD8+ TEMRA cells had a purity of 90% or higher.

These data originate in a study of CD8 T cells in Susac syndrome (dated by TCRdb to about 2019). Broadly, across the study: Of the Susac syndrome patients who were sequenced, 5 or 6 had clinically active disease and about eight were in clinical remission. At the time of blood withdrawal, Susac syndrome patients were either therapy-naive, taking corticosteroids (with some also receiving IVIg), or on IVIg alone. Repertoire sequencing was used to test whether CD8+ T cell activation and differentiation in Susac syndrome was antigen driven. Here is what the overall study found, with its caveats: No clonal expansion was detected in the CD4+ T cell repertoire of Susac syndrome patients. The TCR sequencing and HLA analysis was acknowledged to have included a relatively small number of individuals.

RNA was extracted with the RNeasy kit and roughly 0.5 to 1 ug was reverse transcribed using random hexamers. The immunoSEQ multiplex PCR assay, covering 54 Vbeta and 13 Jbeta segments, was used to amplify TCR beta CDR3 regions. PCR amplification bias was corrected by using a synthetic template baseline for primer optimization and computational correction. As for how the authors treated the data: Reads were annotated to V, D and J genes according to IMGT and were analyzed with immunoSEQ Analyzer, with only productive sequences retained. Clonality was computed as one minus Shannon entropy normalized by log2 of the number of productive unique sequences. Public and private clones were assessed among the 100 most prevalent clones of each patient and control. Clones were defined as Susac-specific when absent from the healthy and MS cohorts, from approximately 1,100 published viral clones and from other ImmuneACCESS disease sequences. In TCRdb, the public reads were trimmed at Q25 with fastp and aligned with MiXCR, with productive beta chains retained. Each record represents a unique CDR3 protein, reported with the most common genes and DNA among its rows. The V and J calls and clone size are TCRdb's, not the authors'. The sample table contains about 180,000 distinct CDR3 sequences; only one count was recorded for about 96% of them. Around 0.13% of the sample comes from the top ten.

Input material: CD4+ T cells from PBMCs. The receptor's source is a human donor with Susac syndrome. The rearrangement joined TRBV20-1 to TRBJ2-4; TRBD2 might be the D gene, on 6 matching bases. CDR3 protein: CSVAAGTKNIQYF. The DNA sequence is TGCAGTGTGGCGGCGGGGACCAAAAACATTCAGTACTTC.